These 14 T cell receptor beta chains came from one sample sequenced in a study of shared clonotypes between healthy human individuals. The repertoire was sequenced with immunoSEQ multiplex PCR; TCRdb's copy has only in-frame clones and lacks some. The table has some 2,100,000 clones, approximately 95% seen once. Sequenced sample: naive CD4+ T cells sorted from blood. As to subset: CD45RA+ positively selected. These receptors were obtained from a man aged 18 to 29 in good health.

This clone was seen only once. The J gene is TRBJ1-2, the V gene TRBV5-8, with 7 positions matching TRBD1. Trimming removed 4 bases from V and 10 bases from J; junction bases left unmatched: 7. The germline gives CDR1 SGHTS, CDR2 YDEGEE. This CDR3 spans 12 amino acids. CDR3 in amino acids: CASSEGQWAYTF. As DNA, the CDR3 is TGTGCCAGCAGCGAGGGACAGTGGGCCTACACCTTC.

For this clone: At one end the junction does not follow the germline gene, possibly because of a read error. The V call is TRBV7-7, the J call TRBJ2-5, with no clear D. The CDR3 sequence is 13 residues long. The V gene's germline CDR1 is SSHAT and CDR2 FNYEAQ (reference sequence). CDR3 residues: CASSLRARETQYF. In DNA, the CDR3 is TGTGCTAGCAGTCTCCGGGCCCGAGAGACCCAGTACTTC. Looking up the rest from reference TRBV7-7 and TRBJ2-5 gives the full variable domain: GAGVSQSPRYKVTKRGQDVTLRCDPISSHATLYWYQQALGQGPEFLTYFNYEAQPDKSGLPSDRFSAERPEGSISTLTIQRTEQRDSAMYRCASSLRARETQYFGPGTRLLVL.

The chain employs TRBV11-3 and TRBJ2-1; 14 bases are shared with TRBD2. This CDR3 is 17 amino acids long. The germline V gene has CDR1 SGHNT and CDR2 YENEEA. V gave up 5 bases and J gave up 6 bases; unmatched junction bases: 9. CDR3 in amino acids: CASSPQTSGRVGNEQFF. The CDR3 DNA follows: TGTGCCAGCAGCCCCCAGACTAGCGGGAGGGTTGGCAATGAGCAGTTCTTC.

This chain links TRBV5-4 with TRBJ2-3, with 8 bases identical to TRBD2. CDR1 and CDR2 from the germline V gene are SGHNT and YYREEE (reference sequence). The junction had 13 bases not matched to a gene; V was cut back by 5 bases and J by 5 bases. This CDR3 region has 16 residues. The CDR3 sequence is CASRGQPGLVEDTQYF. The CDR3 bases are TGTGCCAGCAGGGGCCAGCCGGGACTAGTCGAAGATACGCAGTATTTT.

The chain joins TRBV19 to TRBJ1-6, with 7 bases fitting TRBD1. The CDR3 runs to 17 residues. Germline trimming cut 5 bases from V and 7 bases from J; bases unmatched to any gene: 14. CDR1 is LNHDA and CDR2 is SQIVND in the germline V gene (reference sequence). The CDR3 DNA follows: TGTGCCAGTAGTGCATACGACAGGGCCGCCGAGAATTCACCCCTCCACTTT. Its protein product is CASSAYDRAAENSPLHF. Supplemented by reference TRBV19 and TRBJ1-6, the full variable domain reads DGGITQSPKYLFRKEGQNVTLSCEQNLNHDAMYWYRQDPGQGLRLIYYSQIVNDFQKGDIAEGYSVSREKKESFPLTVTSAQKNPTAFYLCASSAYDRAAENSPLHFGNGTRLTVT.

The V gene is TRBV5-1, the J gene TRBJ2-1, with unresolved D. V was cut by 1 base and J by 6 bases, with 11 bases left in between. Germline V gives CDR1 SGHRS, CDR2 YFSETQ. The CDR3 runs to 14 residues. CDR3 in DNA: TGCGCCAGCAGCTTGAGCTGGGTGGGCAATGAGCAGTTCTTC. As protein: CASSLSWVGNEQFF.

The J gene is TRBJ1-1, the V gene TRBV25-1; 7 nucleotides align to TRBD1. This CDR3 is 15 amino acids long. J was trimmed by 1 base and V by 4 bases; bases with no gene match: 6. The germline V gene has CDR1 MGHDK and CDR2 SYGVNS. The CDR3 bases are TGTGCCAGCAGTGGGAACAGGGGCGGGAACACTGAAGCTTTCTTT. Its protein product is CASSGNRGGNTEAFF.

This sequence joins TRBV2 and TRBJ2-5, with a weak D call TRBD1 (6 bases). V was cut by 11 bases and J by 3 bases, with 19 bases left in between. Germline CDR1 SNHLY, CDR2 FYNNEI. The CDR3 covers 14 residues. The CDR3 here is CAGQYSRGKETQYF. The DNA of the CDR3 is TGTGCCGGACAGTACTCCCGGGGAAAAGAGACCCAGTACTTC. The full variable domain, rest sourced from reference TRBV2 and TRBJ2-5, is EPEVTQTPSHQVTQMGQEVILRCVPISNHLYFYWYRQILGQKVEFLVSFYNNEISEKSEIFDDQFSVERPDGSNFTLKIRSTKLEDSAMYFCAGQYSRGKETQYFGPGTRLLVL.

The chain recombines TRBV2 with TRBJ1-5; 8 bases are shared with TRBD1. This CDR3 comprises 17 residues. Trimming took 6 bases from V and 0 from J; bases not matched to a gene: 10. CDR1 SNHLY and CDR2 FYNNEI come from the germline V gene. CDR3 amino acids: CASSGQGALDSNQPQHF. The DNA of the CDR3 is TGTGCCAGCAGCGGACAGGGAGCCCTGGATAGCAATCAGCCCCAGCATTTT. The variable domain in full, completed from reference TRBV2 and TRBJ1-5, reads EPEVTQTPSHQVTQMGQEVILRCVPISNHLYFYWYRQILGQKVEFLVSFYNNEISEKSEIFDDQFSVERPDGSNFTLKIRSTKLEDSAMYFCASSGQGALDSNQPQHFGDGTRLSIL.

The chain couples TRBV29-1 to TRBJ2-7; D remains unclear. V was shortened by 4 bases and J by 4 bases, with 14 bases between the two germline ends. Per the germline V gene, CDR1 is SQVTM and CDR2 is ANQGSEA. The CDR3 sequence is 13 residues long. The CDR3 here is CSVGLQESYEQYF. The CDR3 DNA sequence: TGCAGCGTTGGCCTTCAGGAAAGTTACGAGCAGTACTTC.

This rearrangement joins TRBV30 to TRBJ1-1, with a weak D call TRBD1 (5 bases). CDR1 and CDR2 (germline): GTSNPN, SVGIG (reference sequence). V was trimmed by 5 bases and J by 4 bases, leaving 17 bases between them. The length of the CDR3 is 14 residues. The CDR3 sequence is CAWGFSGATTEAFF. CDR3 nucleotides: TGTGCCTGGGGCTTTAGCGGGGCGACCACTGAAGCTTTCTTT.

The genes are TRBV4-1 and TRBJ1-3, with 8 bases fitting TRBD1. The CDR3 covers 17 residues. Germline assignment: CDR1 MGHRA and CDR2 YSYEKL. Unmatched junction bases numbered 6, after V lost 1 base and J lost 1 base. This CDR3 is CASSQATGDQSGNTIYF. Written as DNA, the CDR3 is TGCGCCAGCAGCCAAGCGACAGGGGATCAATCTGGAAACACCATATATTTT.

This rearrangement joins TRBV7-2 to TRBJ2-3, with 7 nucleotides matching TRBD2. The germline CDR1 and CDR2 sequences are SGHTA and FQGNSA. The CDR3 covers 15 residues. Germline trimming cut 7 bases from V and 4 bases from J; bases unmatched to any gene: 11. The CDR3 protein is CASTPEGRAPDTQYF. In DNA form, the CDR3 reads TGTGCCAGCACCCCTGAGGGGAGGGCCCCAGATACGCAGTATTTT. Combining the CDR3 with reference TRBV7-2 and TRBJ2-3 gives the whole variable domain GAGVSQSPSNKVTEKGKDVELRCDPISGHTALYWYRQSLGQGLEFLIYFQGNSAPDKSGLPSDRFSAERTGGSVSTLTIQRTQQEDSAVYLCASTPEGRAPDTQYFGPGTRLTVL.

The chain combines TRBV27 with TRBJ2-1; the D gene is possibly TRBD1 (6 bases). CDR1 is MNHEY, CDR2 SMNVEV, per germline (reference sequence). The CDR3 is 14 amino acids. V lost 7 bases to trimming and J lost 5 bases, with 15 bases between them. The CDR3 DNA sequence: TGTGCCAGCACCAAAAGGGACACCAACAATGAGCAGTTCTTC. Translation: CASTKRDTNNEQFF.